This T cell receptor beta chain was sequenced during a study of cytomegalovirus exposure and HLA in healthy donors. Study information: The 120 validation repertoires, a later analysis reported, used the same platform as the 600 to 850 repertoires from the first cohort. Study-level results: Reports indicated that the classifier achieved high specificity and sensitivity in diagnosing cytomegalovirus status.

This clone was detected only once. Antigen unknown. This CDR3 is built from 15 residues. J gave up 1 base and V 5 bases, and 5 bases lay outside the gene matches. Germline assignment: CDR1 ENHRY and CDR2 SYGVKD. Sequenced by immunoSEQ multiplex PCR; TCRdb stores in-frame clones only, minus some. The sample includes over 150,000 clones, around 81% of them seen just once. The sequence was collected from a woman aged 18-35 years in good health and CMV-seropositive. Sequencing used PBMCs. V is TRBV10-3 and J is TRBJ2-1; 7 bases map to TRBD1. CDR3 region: CAISRGGASYNEQFF. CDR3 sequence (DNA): TGTGCCATCAGTCGAGGGGGCGCATCCTACAATGAGCAGTTCTTC.